What follows is one T cell receptor (beta chain) and its context. Its antigen remains unknown. CDR3 length: 14 amino acids. Germline CDR1 reads SGHTA; CDR2 reads FQGNSA. V was trimmed by 8 bases and J by 6 bases, leaving 19 bases between them. This entry comes from a study of CD8+CD57+ T cells in acquired aplastic anemia. Whole-study findings and limits: Around 30 was the count of CD8+ CDR3 sequences that patients shared with controls. No significant difference in CD8+ Simpson's diversity was found between patients and controls.

Individuals selected for sequencing had exhibited CD8+CD57+ cell expansion on flow cytometry. TCR beta VDJ and CDR3 were profiled, and genomic DNA was the template. Using its own MiXCR run on the reads, TCRdb lists one record per CDR3 protein. The sample gives roughly 170,000 distinct CDR3 sequences, 48% of which show up once; under 15% is in the top ten. The source of this sequence is a human donor with aplastic anemia. The sequencing input was sorted CD4+, CD8+, or CD8+CD57+ T cells (not recorded which) from PBMCs. J is TRBJ1-2 and V is TRBV7-2; no reliable D call. CDR3 nucleotides: TGTGCCAGCGGCTCGAGGCGGAACGGAAATGGCTACACCTTC. Protein product: CASGSRRNGNGYTF.